The text below deals with one TCR beta chain. This sample is drawn from a study of CD8+ T cells in alopecia areata. Looking at the study overall: Treatment of the treated patients consisted of oral tofacitinib, 5 to 10 mg twice daily.

It was cDNA, reverse transcribed from extracted RNA, that served as the sequencing template. Assay: immunoSEQ multiplex PCR; the TCRdb copy retains only in-frame clones and omits some. The repertoire holds hundreds of thousands of clones, with around two thirds as singletons. As part of sample collection, lesional scalp punch biopsies and peripheral blood were taken from alopecia areata patients. The V gene's germline CDR1 is MGHDK and CDR2 SYGVNS. With 6 bases removed from V and 4 bases from J, the gap between germline ends came to 7 bases. The CDR3 covers 12 residues. The TCR sequence derives from a human donor with alopecia areata. The chain combines TRBV25-1 with TRBJ2-1; no clear D. The sequences come from CD4+ T cells sorted from blood, collected at week 0. Here the CDR3 reads CASRAEYNEQFF. The CDR3 coding sequence is TGTGCCAGCAGGGCTGAGTACAATGAGCAGTTCTTC.